This T cell receptor beta chain was recorded in a study of cytomegalovirus exposure and HLA in healthy donors. General study points: Highest at DRB1 and lowest at HLA-C, TCR association rates differed among HLA loci in a later analysis. There were 160 or so TCR beta chains listed as cytomegalovirus-associated. Most TCR sequences showed up rarely, but some public TCRs showed up in many donors.

Researchers ran the PCR with 60 Vbeta and 13 Jbeta primers. Data came from immunoSEQ multiplex PCR; TCRdb stores just in-frame clones and leaves some out. The sample gives under 200,000 clones, 70% to 90% of which show up once; about 2.5% is in the top ten. Germline trimming cut 7 bases from V and 4 bases from J; bases unmatched to any gene: 6. There are 14 residues in the CDR3. The germline gives CDR1 SGHVS, CDR2 FQNEAQ. Concerning this clone itself: Its antigen is currently unknown.

The receptor comes from a man younger than 40 in good health and CMV-seropositive. The sequenced material came from PBMCs. The chain carries TRBV7-8 and TRBJ2-3; 9 bases are shared with TRBD2. Here the CDR3 DNA reads TGTGCCAGCAACCCTAGCGGGAACCCAGATACGCAGTATTTT. This sequence encodes CASNPSGNPDTQYF.